One sample yielded the 27 T cell receptor beta chains listed below, sequenced in a study of glioma-infiltrating T cells after dendritic cell vaccination. The time point: after dendritic cell vaccination, including at tumor progression/relapse. Sequencing was performed with immunoSEQ multiplex PCR; in TCRdb, only in-frame clones are kept and a portion is missing. The repertoire includes around 60,000 clones, about 89% of them detected once, and roughly 11% sits in the top ten. The material sequenced was blood, taken after dendritic cell vaccination. The receptors come from a human donor with glioblastoma.

This clone has only one observation. This sequence joins TRBV9 and TRBJ2-3; D uncertain. The CDR3 is 14 amino acids. Germline CDR1 and CDR2: SGDLS and YYNGEE. V was shortened by 3 bases and J by 4 bases, with 12 bases between the two germline ends. DNA for the CDR3: TGTGCCAGCAGCGATAAAGCTTCCCCAGATACGCAGTATTTT. Translation gives CASSDKASPDTQYF.

V is TRBV2 and J is TRBJ1-1, with 7 bases identical to TRBD1. CDR1 and CDR2 from the germline V gene are SNHLY and FYNNEI. V shed 6 bases and J 10 bases; nucleotides not matched to a gene: 8. This CDR3 has 12 residues. The CDR3 loop is CASSSPGQIAFF. The CDR3 DNA reads as TGTGCCAGCAGCTCCCCGGGACAGATAGCTTTCTTT.

This chain links TRBV5-1 with TRBJ1-1; D is perhaps TRBD1 (6 bases). The CDR3 is made up of 15 amino acids. Looked up from germline, CDR1 is SGHRS and CDR2 is YFSETQ. V lost 4 bases and J lost 0, with 13 bases in between. CDR3 in amino acids: CASSPRQEMNTEAFF. CDR3 nucleotides: TGCGCCAGCAGCCCGCGACAGGAGATGAACACTGAAGCTTTCTTT. Full variable domain (outside the CDR3, taken from reference TRBV5-1 and TRBJ1-1): KAGVTQTPRYLIKTRGQQVTLSCSPISGHRSVSWYQQTPGQGLQFLFEYFSETQRNKGNFPGRFSGRQFSNSRSEMNVSTLELGDSALYLCASSPRQEMNTEAFFGQGTRLTVV.

The chain combines TRBV9 with TRBJ1-2, with 7 bases identical to TRBD1. CDR3 size: 13 residues. The ends lost 0 bases at V and 8 bases at J; junction bases unmatched: 4. Germline lookup yields CDR1 SGDLS and CDR2 YYNGEE. CDR3 sequence (DNA): TGTGCCAGCAGCGTAGTACAGGGGTTAGGCTACACCTTC. This encodes CASSVVQGLGYTF.

The genes are TRBV5-1 and TRBJ2-5; 9 bases line up with TRBD2. The CDR3 has 15 residues. V trimming: 9 bases; J trimming: 5 bases; junction bases outside the gene matches: 14. The V gene's germline CDR1 is SGHRS and CDR2 YFSETQ. CDR3 region: CATSLSGSSMETQYF. For the CDR3, the DNA is TGCGCCACCTCCCTTAGCGGGAGCTCGATGGAGACCCAGTACTTC.

The chain links TRBV7-3 to TRBJ2-1; weak D call: TRBD2 (5 bases). The CDR3 spans 15 residues. Germline values: CDR1 SGHTA, CDR2 FQGTGA. V was trimmed by 5 bases and J by 8 bases, leaving 19 bases between them. CDR3 sequence reads: CASSPYPGADYEQFF. The CDR3, as DNA: TGTGCCAGCAGCCCCTACCCTGGAGCGGACTATGAGCAGTTCTTC.

This clone has just one count. The chain is built from TRBV10-2 and TRBJ2-7; 8 bases are shared with TRBD1. V was pared by 6 bases and J by 5 bases, with 9 bases of the junction left unmatched. CDR3 length equals 14 residues. Per the germline V gene, CDR1 is WSHSY and CDR2 is SAAADI. As DNA, the CDR3 is TGCGCCAGCAGGGGGACAGGCCCCGTGAACGAGCAGTACTTC. This translates into CASRGTGPVNEQYF.

V usage is TRBV29-1 and J usage is TRBJ2-1; D is perhaps TRBD2 (7 bases). There are 14 residues in the CDR3. Germline loops: CDR1 SQVTM, CDR2 ANQGSEA. Between the trimmed V and J ends, which lost 4 bases and 2 bases, there was a span of 12 bases. In nucleotides, the CDR3 is TGCAGCGTTGGAGGGGGGGGTCCCTACAATGAGCAGTTCTTC. Amino acid sequence: CSVGGGGPYNEQFF.

This clone was counted a single time. The V gene is TRBV9, the J gene TRBJ2-3; 10 bases line up with TRBD1. Looked up from germline, CDR1 is SGDLS and CDR2 is YYNGEE. Germline trimming cut 4 bases from V and 3 bases from J; bases unmatched to any gene: 8. CDR3 size: 16 residues. The CDR3 DNA sequence: TGTGCCAGCAGCAAAACCGGGACAGGGGTGACAGATACGCAGTATTTT. Its translation: CASSKTGTGVTDTQYF.

The chain carries TRBV5-1 and TRBJ2-1; 7 bases match TRBD2. The CDR3 runs 15 residues. CDR1 and CDR2 (germline): SGHRS, YFSETQ. V dropped 0 bases and J dropped 4; count of bases not matched to a gene: 4. Written as DNA, the CDR3 is TGCGCCAGCAGCTTGGGGGCGGGAGAGTACAATGAGCAGTTCTTC. Its translation is CASSLGAGEYNEQFF.

The rearrangement uses TRBV19 and TRBJ1-1; D ambiguous. CDR3 length: 15 amino acids. V was shortened by 6 bases and J by 6 bases, with 20 bases between the two germline ends. Germline V CDR1 and CDR2: LNHDA, SQIVND (reference sequence). The CDR3 loop reads CASRKSEVKIAEAFF. CDR3 nucleotides: TGTGCCAGTAGGAAATCTGAGGTTAAAATCGCTGAAGCTTTCTTT. The variable domain in full, completed from reference TRBV19 and TRBJ1-1, reads DGGITQSPKYLFRKEGQNVTLSCEQNLNHDAMYWYRQDPGQGLRLIYYSQIVNDFQKGDIAEGYSVSREKKESFPLTVTSAQKNPTAFYLCASRKSEVKIAEAFFGQGTRLTVV.

V usage is TRBV19 and J usage is TRBJ1-1; D is uncertain. CDR1 LNHDA and CDR2 SQIVND come from the germline V gene (reference sequence). This CDR3 comprises 11 residues. Trimming shortened V by 10 bases and J by 3 bases, and 9 bases separated the two germline ends. CDR3 region: CATSTDTEAFF. CDR3 nucleotide sequence: TGTGCCACCTCTACGGACACTGAAGCTTTCTTT.

The genes are TRBV27 and TRBJ2-7, with 10 bases matching TRBD2. Germline CDR1 reads MNHEY; CDR2 reads SMNVEV (reference sequence). Trimming at V came to 5 bases and at J to 2 bases, leaving 6 bases not matched to a gene. The CDR3 has 15 residues. DNA for the CDR3: TGTGCCAGCAGTGACGCTAGCGGGGGCCCCTACGAGCAGTACTTC. Translated, it gives CASSDASGGPYEQYF.

V is TRBV11-3 and J is TRBJ2-7, with TRBD2 identical over 12 bases. V dropped 7 bases and J dropped 6; count of bases not matched to a gene: 13. Germline assignment: CDR1 SGHNT and CDR2 YENEEA. This CDR3 is built from 16 residues. The CDR3 is CASTLLAGGPPTEQYF. CDR3 sequence (DNA): TGTGCCAGCACCCTACTAGCGGGAGGTCCCCCAACCGAGCAGTACTTC. The whole variable domain, remainder taken from reference TRBV11-3 and TRBJ2-7, is EAGVVQSPRYKIIEKKQPVAFWCNPISGHNTLYWYLQNLGQGPELLIRYENEEAVDDSQLPKDRFSAERLKGVDSTLKIQPAELGDSAVYLCASTLLAGGPPTEQYFGPGTRLTVT.

The rearrangement uses TRBV18 and TRBJ1-1, with 8 bases matching TRBD1. After removal of 3 bases from V and 0 bases from J, the junction contained 0 bases not matched to a gene. Germline CDR1 is KGHSH and CDR2 is LQKENI. CDR3 size: 14 residues. The CDR3 region is CASSPDRVNTEAFF. In DNA, the CDR3 is TGTGCCAGCTCACCGGACAGGGTGAACACTGAAGCTTTCTTT.

The V and J genes are TRBV19 and TRBJ1-5, with 10 bases aligning to TRBD1. The CDR3 consists of 15 residues. Germline assignment: CDR1 LNHDA and CDR2 SQIVND (reference sequence). V dropped 6 bases and J dropped 6; count of bases not matched to a gene: 8. CDR3 loop: CASSVGTGVFQPQHF. CDR3 nucleotide sequence: TGTGCCAGTAGCGTAGGGACAGGGGTTTTTCAGCCCCAGCATTTT.

The V gene is TRBV14, the J gene TRBJ2-7, with TRBD2 identical over 14 bases. CDR1 SGHDN and CDR2 FVKESK come from the germline V gene. There are 19 residues in the CDR3. V was pared by 3 bases and J by 0 bases, with 10 bases of the junction left unmatched. The CDR3 nucleotides are TGTGCCAGCAGCCAGTGGGGGGGACTAGCGGGAGAAAACTCCTACGAGCAGTACTTC. It codes for CASSQWGGLAGENSYEQYF.

The chain uses TRBV5-1 and TRBJ1-1; 8 nucleotides align to TRBD1. The germline V gene encodes CDR1 SGHRS and CDR2 YFSETQ. CDR3 length equals 16 residues. Unmatched junction bases numbered 10, after V lost 2 bases and J lost 4 bases. The CDR3 DNA follows: TGCGCCAGCAGCTTTAGGACAGGGAGACGGAGCACTGAAGCTTTCTTT. It translates to CASSFRTGRRSTEAFF.

This chain connects TRBV15 to TRBJ2-7; D might be TRBD2 (6 bases). Looked up from germline, CDR1 is LNHNV and CDR2 is YYDKDF (reference sequence). This CDR3 region has 14 residues. V dropped 6 bases and J dropped 6 bases, with 18 bases sitting between them. CDR3 sequence: CATSPGLPSGEQYF. Written as DNA, the CDR3 is TGTGCCACCAGTCCGGGACTCCCTTCGGGCGAGCAGTACTTC.

The J gene is TRBJ2-7, the V gene TRBV6-6; 8 positions match TRBD2. Trimming removed 6 bases from V and 2 bases from J; junction bases left unmatched: 9. Germline V lookup: CDR1 MNHNY, CDR2 SVGAGI (reference sequence). The CDR3 is 15 residues long. This CDR3 is CASSSGGRGAYEQYF. CDR3 coding DNA: TGTGCCAGCAGCTCGGGGGGGCGGGGCGCCTACGAGCAGTACTTC.

This clone has only one observation. This chain uses TRBV18 with TRBJ2-5; 7 bases map to TRBD1. CDR3 size: 14 residues. The V segment lost 0 bases and the J segment 4 bases; nucleotides outside the gene matches: 2. Per the germline V gene, CDR1 is KGHSH and CDR2 is LQKENI. The CDR3 protein is CASSPPSGGETQYF. In DNA, the CDR3 is TGTGCCAGCTCACCACCGTCAGGGGGAGAGACCCAGTACTTC.

This chain connects TRBV19 to TRBJ2-3; no firm D call. Germline CDR1 reads LNHDA; CDR2 reads SQIVND (reference sequence). This CDR3 is 16 amino acids long. Deletions cut 3 bases from V and 0 bases from J, with 13 bases between. CDR3 residues: CASSIGGALSTDTQYF. CDR3 DNA: TGTGCCAGTAGTATTGGTGGAGCCCTTAGCACAGATACGCAGTATTTT.

The rearrangement uses TRBV9 and TRBJ1-1; maybe TRBD1 (5 bases). The germline V gene encodes CDR1 SGDLS and CDR2 YYNGEE. Trimming took 2 bases from V and 1 from J, leaving 9 bases between them. There are 14 residues in the CDR3. CDR3 region: CASSVAGQNTEAFF. CDR3 DNA: TGTGCCAGCAGCGTTGCGGGGCAGAACACTGAAGCTTTCTTT.

The chain is built from TRBV30 and TRBJ1-5; D is perhaps TRBD1 (5 bases). V shed 4 bases and J shed 6 bases, with 16 bases lying between them. CDR3 length equals 14 residues. CDR1 and CDR2 from the germline V gene are GTSNPN and SVGIG (reference sequence). The CDR3 is CAWTKRGSRQPQHF. The CDR3 DNA reads TGTGCCTGGACTAAACGGGGGAGTCGTCAGCCCCAGCATTTT.

The genes are TRBV13 and TRBJ2-2; TRBD2 aligns across 10 bases. The CDR3 is 19 residues long. The trim removed 3 bases at V and 1 base at J, leaving 11 bases unmatched. Germline CDR1 is PRHDT and CDR2 is FYEKMQ (reference sequence). CDR3 in amino acids: CASSLLGLAGALNTGELFF. In DNA form, the CDR3 reads TGTGCCAGCAGCTTGTTAGGGCTAGCGGGGGCCTTGAACACCGGGGAGCTGTTTTTT. Drawing the rest from reference TRBV13 and TRBJ2-2, the complete variable domain is AAGVIQSPRHLIKEKRETATLKCYPIPRHDTVYWYQQGPGQDPQFLISFYEKMQSDKGSIPDRFSAQQFSDYHSELNMSSLELGDSALYFCASSLLGLAGALNTGELFFGEGSRLTVL.

The rearrangement uses TRBV6-5 and TRBJ1-2; 8 bases fit TRBD1. This CDR3 is built from 15 residues. The germline gives CDR1 MNHEY, CDR2 SVGAGI. Trimming cost V 0 bases and J 8 bases; bases outside gene matches: 8. CDR3 in DNA: TGTGCCAGCAGTTACTCGTCAGGACAGGGTTACGGCTACACCTTC. It yields the protein CASSYSSGQGYGYTF.

The rearrangement links TRBV7-9 to TRBJ1-2; 8 bases line up with TRBD1. The germline V gene encodes CDR1 SEHNR and CDR2 FQNEAQ (reference sequence). Unmatched junction bases numbered 8, after V lost 8 bases and J lost 3 bases. CDR3 length equals 14 residues. CDR3 loop: CASDSAGGDYGYTF. CDR3 nucleotide sequence: TGTGCCAGCGACTCCGCAGGGGGCGACTATGGCTACACCTTC.